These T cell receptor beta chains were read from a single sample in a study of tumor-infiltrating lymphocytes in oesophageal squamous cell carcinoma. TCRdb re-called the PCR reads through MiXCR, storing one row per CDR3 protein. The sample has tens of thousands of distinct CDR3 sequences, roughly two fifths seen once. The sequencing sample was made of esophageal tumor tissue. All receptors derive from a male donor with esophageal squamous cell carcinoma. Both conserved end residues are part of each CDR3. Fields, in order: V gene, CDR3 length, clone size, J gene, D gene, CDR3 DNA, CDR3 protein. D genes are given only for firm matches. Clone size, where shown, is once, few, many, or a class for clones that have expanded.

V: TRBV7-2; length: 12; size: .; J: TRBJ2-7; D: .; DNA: TGTGCCAGCAGCTTCGGGCTCGGCGAGCAGTACTTC; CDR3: CASSFGLGEQYF
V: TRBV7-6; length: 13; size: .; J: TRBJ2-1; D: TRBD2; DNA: TGTGCCAGCAGCCCGGTGGGGGGGAATGAGCAGTTCTTC; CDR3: CASSPVGGNEQFF
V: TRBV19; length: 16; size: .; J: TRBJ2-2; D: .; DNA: TGTGCCAGTAAAGGCGGGACGGCCATTAACACCGGGGAGCTGTTTTTT; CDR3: CASKGGTAINTGELFF
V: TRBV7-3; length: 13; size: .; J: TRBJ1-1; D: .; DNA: TGTGCCAGCAGCGTCCTACAGGGCTCTGAAGCTTTCTTT; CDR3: CASSVLQGSEAFF
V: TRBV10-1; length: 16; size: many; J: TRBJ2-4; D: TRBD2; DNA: TGCGCCAGCAGTGAGTCGACTAGCGGGGGGCCATCCCCGGGGTACTTC; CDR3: CASSESTSGGPSPGYF
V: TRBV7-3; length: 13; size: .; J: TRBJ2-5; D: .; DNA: TGTGCCAGCTCGTCGGGCAGAGGAGAGACCCAGTACTTC; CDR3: CASSSGRGETQYF
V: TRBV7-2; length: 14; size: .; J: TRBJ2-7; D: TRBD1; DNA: TGTGCCAGCAGCTTAGAACAGGGGCCCTACGAGCAGTACTTC; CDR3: CASSLEQGPYEQYF
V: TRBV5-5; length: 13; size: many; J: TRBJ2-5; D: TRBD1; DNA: TGTGCCAGCAGCTTGGACAGGGGAGAGACCCAGTACTTC; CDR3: CASSLDRGETQYF
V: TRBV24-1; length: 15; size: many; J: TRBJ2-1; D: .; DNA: TGTGCCACCAGTGATCCGAACGAGGTGAGGGATGAGCAGTTCTTC; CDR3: CATSDPNEVRDEQFF
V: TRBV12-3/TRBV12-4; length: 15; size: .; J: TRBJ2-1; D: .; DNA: TGTGCCAGCAGATCCCTAAGGGCCCTTAGGAATGAGCAGTTCTTC; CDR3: CASRSLRALRNEQFF
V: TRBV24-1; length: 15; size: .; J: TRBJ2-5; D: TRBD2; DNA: TGTGCCACCAGTGAACTAACTAGCGGGAAAGAGACCCAGTACTTC; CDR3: CATSELTSGKETQYF
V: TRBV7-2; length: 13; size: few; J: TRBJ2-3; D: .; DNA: TGTGCCAGCAGCAACGACTACAAAAATACGCAGTATTTT; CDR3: CASSNDYKNTQYF
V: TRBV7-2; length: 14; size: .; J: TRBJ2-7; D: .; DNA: TGTGCCAGCAGCGTACGGATCGACTCCTACGAGCAGTACTTC; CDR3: CASSVRIDSYEQYF
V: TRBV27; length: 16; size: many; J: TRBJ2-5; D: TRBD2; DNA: TGTGCCAGCAGTCCCGGACTAGCGGGAGGTCAAGAGACCCAGTACTTC; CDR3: CASSPGLAGGQETQYF
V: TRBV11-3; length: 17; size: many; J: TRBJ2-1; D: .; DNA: TGTGCCAGCAGCTTAGGGGGATTGGCTAGCTCCTACAATGAGCAGTTCTTC; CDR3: CASSLGGLASSYNEQFF
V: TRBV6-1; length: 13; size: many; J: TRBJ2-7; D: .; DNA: TGTGTTACCCAGCAACACCAGACCTACGAGCAGTACTTC; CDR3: CVTQQHQTYEQYF
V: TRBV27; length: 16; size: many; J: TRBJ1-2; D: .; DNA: TGTGCCAGCAGTTTAAAGTGGGCCGGCCGTAACTATGGCTACACCTTC; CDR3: CASSLKWAGRNYGYTF
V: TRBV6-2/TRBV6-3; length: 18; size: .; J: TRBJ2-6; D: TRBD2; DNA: TGTGCCAGCAGTCGGTTAGCGGGAGGAAGCTCTGGGGCCAACGTCCTGACTTTC; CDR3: CASSRLAGGSSGANVLTF
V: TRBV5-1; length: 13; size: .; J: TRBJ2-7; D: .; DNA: TGCGCCAGCAGCTTGGCCGCCCCCTACGAGCAGTACTTC; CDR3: CASSLAAPYEQYF
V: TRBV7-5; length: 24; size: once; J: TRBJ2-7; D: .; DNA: TGTAGGGGAGAATCTTCGGGCCGGCAGCGAGCGCTCGGACTAGCGGGGATCCCCTACAATGAGCAGTACTTC; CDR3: CRGESSGRQRALGLAGIPYNEQYF
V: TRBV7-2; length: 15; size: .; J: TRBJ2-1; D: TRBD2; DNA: TGTGCCAGCAGCTACAAGCGGGAGGGCCGTTATGAGCAGTTCTTC; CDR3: CASSYKREGRYEQFF
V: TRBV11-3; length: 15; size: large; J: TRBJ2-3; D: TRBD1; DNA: TGTGCCAGCAGCTTACCACGGACAGGGCCAGATACGCAGTATTTT; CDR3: CASSLPRTGPDTQYF
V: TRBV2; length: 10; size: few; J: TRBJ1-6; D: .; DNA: TGTGCCAGCGGGGGCTCACCCCTCCACTTT; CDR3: CASGGSPLHF
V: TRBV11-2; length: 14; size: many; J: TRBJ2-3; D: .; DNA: TGTGCCAGCAGCTTAGATATATCGGGGGATACGCAGTATTTT; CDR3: CASSLDISGDTQYF
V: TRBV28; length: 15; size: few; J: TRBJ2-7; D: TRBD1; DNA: TGTGCCAGCAGTTTAGTGTGGGACAGGGTCTCCGAGCAGTACTTC; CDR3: CASSLVWDRVSEQYF
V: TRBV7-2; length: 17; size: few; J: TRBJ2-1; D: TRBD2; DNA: TGTGCCAGCAGCTTCACTAGCGGTCTAAGCTCCTACAATGAGCAGTTCTTC; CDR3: CASSFTSGLSSYNEQFF
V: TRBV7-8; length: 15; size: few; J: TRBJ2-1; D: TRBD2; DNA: TGTGCCAGCAGCTTAAGGACTAGCGGCAACAATGAGCAGTTCTTC; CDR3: CASSLRTSGNNEQFF
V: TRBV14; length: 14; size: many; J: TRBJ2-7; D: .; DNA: TGTGCCAGCAGTCAAAGCGGTTTTTCCTACGAGCAGTACTTC; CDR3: CASSQSGFSYEQYF
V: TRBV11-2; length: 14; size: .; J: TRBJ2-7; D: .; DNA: TGTGCCAGCAGCTTGGTCCGGGGGTCCTACGAGCAGTACTTC; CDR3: CASSLVRGSYEQYF
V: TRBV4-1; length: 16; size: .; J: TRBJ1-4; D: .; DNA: TGCGCCAGCAGCCAAGGGGACCCAGCAACTAATGAAAAACTGTTTTTT; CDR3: CASSQGDPATNEKLFF
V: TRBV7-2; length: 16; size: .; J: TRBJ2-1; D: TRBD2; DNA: TGTGCCAGCAGCTTAGGTCTAGCGGGCCCCTACAATGAGCAGTTCTTC; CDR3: CASSLGLAGPYNEQFF
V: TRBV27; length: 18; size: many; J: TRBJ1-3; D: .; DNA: TGTGCCAGCAGTCCCAGACTGGTTGATTCTCTCTCTGGAAACACCATATATTTT; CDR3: CASSPRLVDSLSGNTIYF
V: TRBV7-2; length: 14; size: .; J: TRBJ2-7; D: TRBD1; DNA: TGTGCCAGCAGCCAACTCGGACAGGGCTACGAGCAGTACTTC; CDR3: CASSQLGQGYEQYF
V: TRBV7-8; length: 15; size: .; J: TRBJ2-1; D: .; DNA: TGTGCCAGCAGCTTATCAACCCGCTCCTACAATGAGCAGTTCTTC; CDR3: CASSLSTRSYNEQFF
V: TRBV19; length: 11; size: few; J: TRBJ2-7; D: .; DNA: TGTGCCAGTAGTATGGGGCTAGAGCAGTACTTC; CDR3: CASSMGLEQYF
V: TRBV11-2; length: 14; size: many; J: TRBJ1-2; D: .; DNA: TGTGCCAGCAGCTTATTGCGATCCGCGGATGGCTACACCTTC; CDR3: CASSLLRSADGYTF
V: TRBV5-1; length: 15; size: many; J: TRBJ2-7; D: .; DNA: TGCGCCAGCAGCTTACAGCCACCAATTTCCTACGAGCAGTACTTC; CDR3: CASSLQPPISYEQYF